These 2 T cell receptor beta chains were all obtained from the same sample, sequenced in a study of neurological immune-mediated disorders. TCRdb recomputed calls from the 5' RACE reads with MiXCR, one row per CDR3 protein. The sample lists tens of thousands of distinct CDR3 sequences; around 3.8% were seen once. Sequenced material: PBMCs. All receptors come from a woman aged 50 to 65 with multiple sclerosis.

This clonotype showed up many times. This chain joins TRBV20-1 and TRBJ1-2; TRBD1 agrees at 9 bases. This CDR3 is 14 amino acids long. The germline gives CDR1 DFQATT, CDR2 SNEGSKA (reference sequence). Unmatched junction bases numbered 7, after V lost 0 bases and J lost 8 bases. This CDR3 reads CSARDRTGEGGYTF. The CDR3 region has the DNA TGCAGTGCTAGAGACAGGACAGGGGAGGGAGGCTACACCTTC.

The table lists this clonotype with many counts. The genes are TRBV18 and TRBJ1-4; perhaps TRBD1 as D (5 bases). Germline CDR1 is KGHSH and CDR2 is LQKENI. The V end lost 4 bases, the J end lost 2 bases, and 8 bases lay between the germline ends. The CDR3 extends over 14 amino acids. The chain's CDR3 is CASSRGKTNEKLFF. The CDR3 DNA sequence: TGTGCCAGCTCACGGGGGAAGACTAATGAAAAACTGTTTTTT.